These T cell receptor beta chains were read from a single sample in a study of CD8 T cells in ankylosing spondylitis. TCRdb re-derived calls from the 5' RACE reads in MiXCR, one entry per CDR3 protein. The sample includes 450,000 or so distinct CDR3 sequences, around 26% of them seen just once. The sequencing sample was made of blood, either unsorted or a sorted T cell fraction (not recorded which). These receptors came from a male donor with ankylosing spondylitis. Each CDR3 is given with its conserved first and last residue. Fields, in order: J gene, clone size, V gene, D gene, CDR3 protein, CDR3 DNA. D genes are given only for firm matches. Clone sizes are given selectively: once, few, many, or a class where the clone is expanded.

j_gene: TRBJ2-4; abundance: NA; v_gene: TRBV29-1; d_gene: TRBD2; CDR3aa: CSAGRERRDVQYF; CDR3nt: TGCAGCGCCGGGAGGGAGCGGAGGGACGTTCAGTACTTC
j_gene: TRBJ2-1; abundance: NA; v_gene: TRBV5-1; d_gene: NA; CDR3aa: CASSAGPSSYNEQFF; CDR3nt: TGCGCCAGCAGCGCCGGACCAAGCTCCTACAATGAGCAGTTCTTC
j_gene: TRBJ1-5; abundance: NA; v_gene: TRBV30; d_gene: NA; CDR3aa: CAWSWATGQPQHF; CDR3nt: TGTGCCTGGAGTTGGGCGACGGGACAGCCCCAGCATTTT
j_gene: TRBJ1-4; abundance: NA; v_gene: TRBV4-1; d_gene: NA; CDR3aa: CASSHPGEKLFF; CDR3nt: TGCGCCAGCAGCCACCCCGGCGAAAAACTGTTTTTT
j_gene: TRBJ2-3; abundance: few; v_gene: TRBV20-1; d_gene: TRBD2; CDR3aa: CSAISSGRTDTQYF; CDR3nt: TGCAGTGCCATCTCTAGCGGCCGCACAGATACGCAGTATTTT
j_gene: TRBJ1-2; abundance: few; v_gene: TRBV5-1; d_gene: NA; CDR3aa: CASSSEGLTGLYGYTF; CDR3nt: TGCGCCAGCAGCTCGGAGGGGTTAACAGGGCTCTATGGCTACACCTTC
j_gene: TRBJ2-1; abundance: NA; v_gene: TRBV27; d_gene: NA; CDR3aa: CASSLWAGTSYNEQFF; CDR3nt: TGTGCCAGCAGTTTATGGGCGGGGACCTCCTACAATGAGCAGTTCTTC
j_gene: TRBJ2-7; abundance: few; v_gene: TRBV29-1; d_gene: NA; CDR3aa: CSVARGRGTDEQYF; CDR3nt: TGCAGCGTAGCTAGAGGGAGAGGTACAGACGAGCAGTACTTC
j_gene: TRBJ2-3; abundance: few; v_gene: TRBV12-3/TRBV12-4; d_gene: TRBD2; CDR3aa: CASSLESGRALDTQYF; CDR3nt: TGTGCCAGCAGCCTAGAAAGCGGGAGGGCCCTAGATACGCAGTATTTT
j_gene: TRBJ2-1; abundance: NA; v_gene: TRBV5-1; d_gene: TRBD2; CDR3aa: CASSSGLAGEYNEQFF; CDR3nt: TGCGCCAGCAGTTCGGGACTAGCGGGAGAATACAATGAGCAGTTCTTC
j_gene: TRBJ2-2; abundance: few; v_gene: TRBV11-1; d_gene: TRBD2; CDR3aa: CASSFQGTSGKNTGELFF; CDR3nt: TGTGCCAGCAGCTTTCAGGGGACTAGCGGGAAGAACACCGGGGAGCTGTTTTTT
j_gene: TRBJ1-5; abundance: few; v_gene: TRBV20-1; d_gene: TRBD1; CDR3aa: CSASGTGFQPQHF; CDR3nt: TGCAGTGCTAGTGGGACAGGGTTTCAGCCCCAGCATTTT
j_gene: TRBJ2-1; abundance: few; v_gene: TRBV9; d_gene: NA; CDR3aa: CASSKMSSYNEQFF; CDR3nt: TGTGCCAGCAGCAAGATGAGCTCCTACAATGAGCAGTTCTTC
j_gene: TRBJ2-7; abundance: NA; v_gene: TRBV7-2; d_gene: NA; CDR3aa: CASSIPFYEQYF; CDR3nt: TGTGCCAGCAGCATCCCCTTCTACGAGCAGTACTTC
j_gene: TRBJ2-6; abundance: NA; v_gene: TRBV6-5; d_gene: NA; CDR3aa: CASSYVQAGANVLTF; CDR3nt: TGTGCCAGCAGTTACGTGCAGGCTGGGGCCAACGTCCTGACTTTC
j_gene: TRBJ2-3; abundance: many; v_gene: TRBV12-3/TRBV12-4; d_gene: NA; CDR3aa: CASSSQGTQYF; CDR3nt: TGTGCCAGCAGTTCGCAGGGTACGCAGTATTTT
j_gene: TRBJ1-6; abundance: NA; v_gene: TRBV7-9; d_gene: TRBD1; CDR3aa: CASSLAGGQSPLHF; CDR3nt: TGTGCCAGCAGCTTAGCAGGGGGCCAATCACCCCTCCACTTT
j_gene: TRBJ1-1; abundance: NA; v_gene: TRBV20-1; d_gene: TRBD1; CDR3aa: CSATIGAGTGETEAFF; CDR3nt: TGCAGTGCCACCATAGGGGCGGGAACAGGGGAGACTGAAGCTTTCTTT
j_gene: TRBJ2-1; abundance: NA; v_gene: TRBV5-1; d_gene: NA; CDR3aa: CASSLEASSLNEQFF; CDR3nt: TGCGCCAGCAGCTTGGAGGCTAGCAGTCTGAATGAGCAGTTCTTC
j_gene: TRBJ2-3; abundance: NA; v_gene: TRBV2; d_gene: TRBD2; CDR3aa: CASSPLAGVVDTQYF; CDR3nt: TGTGCCAGCAGCCCTCTAGCGGGAGTGGTAGATACGCAGTATTTT
j_gene: TRBJ2-1; abundance: many; v_gene: TRBV20-1; d_gene: TRBD2; CDR3aa: CSARAPGLAGVGTYNEQFF; CDR3nt: TGCAGTGCTAGAGCCCCGGGACTAGCGGGAGTAGGTACCTACAATGAGCAGTTCTTC
j_gene: TRBJ1-2; abundance: NA; v_gene: TRBV3-1; d_gene: TRBD1; CDR3aa: CASSQQGDYGYTF; CDR3nt: TGTGCCAGCAGCCAACAGGGGGACTATGGCTACACCTTC
j_gene: TRBJ2-5; abundance: NA; v_gene: TRBV3-1; d_gene: NA; CDR3aa: CACSLKVGHLKYQETQYF; CDR3nt: TGTGCCTGCAGCCTCAAGGTGGGACACCTAAAGTACCAAGAGACCCAGTACTTC
j_gene: TRBJ2-1; abundance: few; v_gene: TRBV5-1; d_gene: TRBD2; CDR3aa: CASGPEIAGGKFF; CDR3nt: TGCGCCAGCGGGCCTGAGATAGCGGGAGGGAAGTTCTTC
j_gene: TRBJ2-1; abundance: few; v_gene: TRBV9; d_gene: NA; CDR3aa: CASTFGGVYNEQFF; CDR3nt: TGTGCCAGCACCTTTGGCGGGGTCTACAATGAGCAGTTCTTC